The present T cell receptor (beta chain) was sequenced within a study of CD8+ T cells in alopecia areata. Study-wide context: For treated patients, severity scores reflected the percentage of scalp area affected. Study-wide points: Links between baseline CD8+ expansion and response need larger treated cohorts.

Points on this clone: Antigen specificity is unknown. Sequence at one end of the junction differs from germline and may be a read error.

Sequencing templates came from extracted RNA that was reverse transcribed into cDNA. Data came from immunoSEQ multiplex PCR; TCRdb stores just in-frame clones and leaves some out. Seen here are fewer than 250,000 clones, roughly 60% observed once, and the top ten hold 0.95% to 1.1%. Treatment reported: oral pan-JAK inhibitor, 5-10 mg twice daily. Lesional scalp tissue (obtained by punch biopsy) and peripheral blood were collected from alopecia areata patients. CDR1 and CDR2 from the germline V gene are SGDLS and YYNGEE. This CDR3 contains 15 residues. This sequence was found in a human donor with alopecia areata. V and J are TRBV9 and TRBJ1-6, with D perhaps TRBD1 (5 bases). Sequenced material: CD4+ T cells sorted from blood, taken at week 24, from a patient treated with tofacitinib. CDR3 nucleotide sequence: TGTGCCAGCAGCGTATTAGAGGGGAATAACTCACCCCTCCACTTT. The encoded protein is CASSVLEGNNSPLHF.